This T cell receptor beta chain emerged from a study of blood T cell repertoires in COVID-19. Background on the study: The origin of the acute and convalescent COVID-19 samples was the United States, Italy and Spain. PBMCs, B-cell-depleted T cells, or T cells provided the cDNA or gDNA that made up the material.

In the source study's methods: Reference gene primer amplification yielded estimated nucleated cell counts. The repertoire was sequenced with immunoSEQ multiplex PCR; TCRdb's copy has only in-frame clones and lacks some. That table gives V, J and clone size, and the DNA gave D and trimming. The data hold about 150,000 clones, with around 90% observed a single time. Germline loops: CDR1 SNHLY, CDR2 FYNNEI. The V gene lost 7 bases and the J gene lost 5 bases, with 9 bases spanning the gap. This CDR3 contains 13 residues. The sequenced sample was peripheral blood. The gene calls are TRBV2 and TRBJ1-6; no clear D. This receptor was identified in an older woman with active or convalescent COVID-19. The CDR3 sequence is CASITGNNSPLHF. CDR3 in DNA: TGTGCCAGCATAACCGGGAATAATTCACCCCTCCACTTT.